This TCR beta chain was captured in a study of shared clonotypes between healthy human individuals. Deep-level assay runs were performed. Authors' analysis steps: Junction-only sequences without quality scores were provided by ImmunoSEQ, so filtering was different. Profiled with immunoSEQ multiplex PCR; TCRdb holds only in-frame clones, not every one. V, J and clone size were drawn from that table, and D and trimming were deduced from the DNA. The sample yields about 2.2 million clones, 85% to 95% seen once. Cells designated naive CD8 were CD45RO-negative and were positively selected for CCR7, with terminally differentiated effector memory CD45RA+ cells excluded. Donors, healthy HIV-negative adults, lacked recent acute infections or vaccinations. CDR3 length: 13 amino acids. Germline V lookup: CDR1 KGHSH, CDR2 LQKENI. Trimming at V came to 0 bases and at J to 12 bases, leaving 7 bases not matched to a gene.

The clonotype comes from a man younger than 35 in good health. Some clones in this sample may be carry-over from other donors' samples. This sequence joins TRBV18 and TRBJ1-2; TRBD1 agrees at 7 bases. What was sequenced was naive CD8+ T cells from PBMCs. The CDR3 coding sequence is TGTGCCAGCTCACCACCGGGACAGATGATAAACACCTTC. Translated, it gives CASSPPGQMINTF.